Below, one TCR beta chain is given with its context. Its antigen is still unknown. No much larger clone is present one base from it, and per-base qualities are unavailable. These data are taken from a study of shared T cell receptors in the human thymus (dated by TCRdb to the early 2020s). Study-wide context: The study examined how self-reactive, shared T-cell receptor alpha chains are generated in the human thymus.

Libraries came from the immunoSEQ multiplex PCR assay. Entries here come from immuneACCESS through TCRdb and include only in-frame sequences with V and J called. Some clones fail to appear in such tables; in the studies checked, an unresolved V gene covers under half of the shortfall, and the cause of the remainder is unknown. For this sample there are roughly 660,000 clones; approximately 88% appear just once. The ten largest make up approximately 0.011% of the sample. The germline V gene supplies CDR1 SGHDT and CDR2 YYEEEE. V drops 4 bases and J drops 0 bases, leaving 13 bases in between. Taken from cysteine to phenylalanine, the CDR3 has 15 residues. The entry retains the CDR3 DNA only, 45 bases that are in frame from base 1. This sample was shared with a second study, whose subject was human thymus T cells. Looking at the second paper: Donors were immunologically healthy infants undergoing open corrective cardiac surgery for congenital heart defects in Finland. The thymus tissue came from surgical resects taken out during corrective cardiac surgery. V and J gene segment usage appeared biased in both thymic and peripheral blood repertoires. The related research reported highly overlapping thymic TCR repertoires among unrelated individuals. TCR alpha and beta repertoires from roughly 8 infant thymus samples and four related peripheral blood samples were characterized in the study. Donor ages ranging from about 7 to 250 days were recorded, and more than 5 male and a couple of female infants were included in the cohort. After being mechanically released from the tissue, thymocytes were kept at -70 degrees C in pellets of about 8.5-34 million cells. A QIAsymphony instrument was used to extract genomic DNA from the frozen cell pellets. The immunoSEQ multiplex PCR assay was used to amplify the TCRB and TCRAD loci from a standardized amount of quality-controlled genomic DNA. The amplicons spanned the V(D)J region and were long enough to cover the CDR3 and allow V and J genes to be identified. The amplicons were sequenced on an Illumina platform via the commercial immunoSEQ service. Primer bias and sequencing errors were corrected using previously described methods, and TCRAD and TCRB definitions followed the IMGT database. immunoSEQ Analyzer 3.0 and VDJTools were used for repertoire analysis, which covered basic statistics, V/J segment usage, diversity estimates, rarefaction and pairwise overlap. Diversity was estimated with Chao1, ChaoE, Efron-Thisted, Shannon and inverse Simpson indices, and also on datasets down-sampled to the smallest sample. Repertoire overlap was determined by strict matching of CDR3 nucleotide sequence, V gene and J gene, and Jaccard-based multidimensional scaling clustering was applied. Thymus samples yielded on average approximately 800,000 unique TCRB clonotypes, compared with around 79,000 from blood samples.

The sample consisted of thymocytes. The receptor's source is a boy less than two years old with a congenital heart defect. Donor details come from another sample of the same person, matched by shared clones. The rearrangement combines TRBV5-6 with TRBJ1-2; TRBD1 is possibly the D segment (6 matching bases). In nucleotide form, the sequence is TGTGCCAGCAGCAAAAGACAGGAACCTAACTATGGCTACACCTTC. This yields the protein CASSKRQEPNYGYTF.